These T cell receptor beta chains were read from a single sample in a study of T-cell reconstitution after alpha-beta-depleted transplantation in children. Each CDR3 protein is one row after TCRdb ran MiXCR on the PCR reads. This table has 90,000 to 130,000 distinct CDR3 sequences, around 10% appearing once. This material consisted of PBMCs, taken before TCRalphabeta/CD19-depleted stem cell transplant. The receptors were gathered from a boy aged 2 to 10 with acute lymphoblastic leukemia, due to receive a stem cell transplant. CDR3s include the opening cysteine and the closing phenylalanine or tryptophan. The order of the fields is CDR3 protein, J gene, V gene.

CATWDSSAETQYF | TRBJ2-5 | TRBV24-1
CASSQRTSKRSEQFF | TRBJ2-1 | TRBV3-1
CASSPSTGPETQYF | TRBJ2-5 | TRBV12-3/TRBV12-4
CASSDQDRGNQPQHF | TRBJ1-5 | TRBV2
CASSSGRTDTGELFF | TRBJ2-2 | TRBV11-1
CSARDTTSGSYEQYF | TRBJ2-7 | TRBV20-1
CASSFVADQETQYF | TRBJ2-5 | TRBV7-9
CSASGKPYEQYF | TRBJ2-7 | TRBV20-1
CSGQPQGPSSYNEQFF | TRBJ2-1 | TRBV29-1
CASSSGGTSGRNEQFF | TRBJ2-1 | TRBV5-1
CASSPPTRQIKRELYF | TRBJ2-5 | TRBV18
CSARETSGRVRSSEQYF | TRBJ2-7 | TRBV20-1
CASSDVAGPLHF | TRBJ1-6 | TRBV7-8
CASSLNTGETQYF | TRBJ2-5 | TRBV13
CASSLQRTSGGDEEQFF | TRBJ2-1 | TRBV7-3
CASSWNSQNTEAFF | TRBJ1-1 | TRBV5-1
CASSEFSGPQTGELFF | TRBJ2-2 | TRBV2
CASSPAPGWTDTQYF | TRBJ2-3 | TRBV5-1
CASSSKPRLAGATEQYF | TRBJ2-7 | TRBV7-8
CASSVDPGGAFF | TRBJ1-1 | TRBV5-1
CASSPLAGDEQFF | TRBJ2-1 | TRBV5-1
CSARDKVSEAFF | TRBJ1-1 | TRBV20-1
CASSYTTDTQYF | TRBJ2-3 | TRBV12-3/TRBV12-4
CASEGGSIYEQYF | TRBJ2-7 | TRBV2
CASSRGTYNSYEQYF | TRBJ2-7 | TRBV3-1
CASSWPAGDTQYF | TRBJ2-3 | TRBV5-6
CASGVAGPLSSTDTQYF | TRBJ2-3 | TRBV5-1
CASSKTRPVNSPLHF | TRBJ1-6 | TRBV28
CSALDSSIGNTIYF | TRBJ1-3 | TRBV20-1
CSARGPGQGHNEQFF | TRBJ2-1 | TRBV20-1
CASSHWGGLSGYNEQFF | TRBJ2-1 | TRBV14
CASSLSGGHEQFF | TRBJ2-1 | TRBV5-1
CASSFQYEQYF | TRBJ2-7 | TRBV5-8
CASGLGATGTGGYEQYF | TRBJ2-7 | TRBV12-5
CASSQGQEGVNEQFF | TRBJ2-1 | TRBV4-2
CASSLVPREDKNIQYF | TRBJ2-4 | TRBV5-1
CASSLGGTGNQPQHF | TRBJ1-5 | TRBV27
CASSLLTDEAFF | TRBJ1-1 | TRBV12-3/TRBV12-4
CASSADRGLSYEQYF | TRBJ2-7 | TRBV6-1
CASSEGPNTGELFF | TRBJ2-2 | TRBV3-1
CASSFRDQGYEQYF | TRBJ2-7 | TRBV5-1
CASVGRDRERSGANVLTF | TRBJ2-6 | TRBV12-3/TRBV12-4
CASSFGTGEWSYNEQFF | TRBJ2-1 | TRBV7-8
CASSLTGDTGYTF | TRBJ1-2 | TRBV5-1
CASSLFGSGAGELFF | TRBJ2-2 | TRBV12-3/TRBV12-4
CATSRGTQGTQETQYF | TRBJ2-5 | TRBV15